The 7 T cell receptor beta chains reported below all come from one sample, sequenced in a study of blood T cell repertoires in COVID-19. Repertoires were generated with immunoSEQ multiplex PCR, while TCRdb's copy carries only in-frame clones and drops some. Of approximately 88,000 clones in the sample, around three quarters are singletons; the top ten hold about 8.4%. Sequencing was carried out using peripheral blood. These receptor sequences come from a man between 50 and 59 years old who had recovered from COVID-19.

This chain links TRBV6-5 with TRBJ2-2; 12 nucleotides match TRBD2. V gave up 5 bases and J gave up 7 bases; unmatched junction bases: 5. Germline values: CDR1 MNHEY, CDR2 SVGAGI. There are 15 residues in the CDR3. CDR3 in amino acids: CASSPPTSGSGELFF. The CDR3 DNA sequence: TGTGCCAGCAGTCCCCCGACTAGCGGGAGCGGGGAGCTGTTTTTT.

This sequence joins TRBV7-9 and TRBJ1-2, with D possibly matching TRBD1 (6 bases). The CDR3 has 13 amino acids. Germline CDR1 is SEHNR and CDR2 is FQNEAQ (reference sequence). The ends were cut back, 5 bases at V and 6 bases at J, with 13 bases in the middle. The CDR3 here is CASSLTGQNGYTF. CDR3 in DNA: TGTGCCAGCAGCCTAACAGGGCAGAATGGCTACACCTTC.

J is TRBJ2-3 and V is TRBV6-5; D may be TRBD2 (6 bases). The CDR3 has 11 amino acids. Germline values: CDR1 MNHEY, CDR2 SVGAGI. V was clipped by 11 bases and J by 4 bases, with 10 bases between them. CDR3 sequence: CAGREADTQYF. The CDR3 DNA reads as TGTGCCGGTAGGGAGGCAGATACGCAGTATTTT.

The V call is TRBV7-9, the J call TRBJ1-6; D is ambiguous. Germline-derived CDR1 and CDR2 are SEHNR and FQNEAQ (reference sequence). V lost 2 bases to trimming and J lost 7 bases, with 9 bases between them. The CDR3 length is 14 residues. CDR3 coding DNA: TGTGCCAGCAGCTTAACAGCGGGGAATTCACCCCTCCACTTT. Residues: CASSLTAGNSPLHF.

CDR3 coding DNA: TGTGCCAGCAGTGACGGGGCAGGCGGGAACGCTTTCTTT. It specifies CASSDGAGGNAFF. V is TRBV6-4 and J is TRBJ1-1, with D maybe TRBD1 (5 bases). Deletions cut 2 bases from V and 11 bases from J, with 15 bases between. CDR3 length: 13 residues. Looked up from germline, CDR1 is MRHNA and CDR2 is SNTAGT.

This clone was seen once. The chain joins TRBV12-5 to TRBJ2-7, with 7 bases identical to TRBD2. Germline trimming cut 5 bases from V and 5 bases from J; bases unmatched to any gene: 9. The CDR3 covers 14 residues. Germline CDR1 reads LGHNT; CDR2 reads FRNRAP. For the CDR3, the DNA is TGTGCTAGTGGTACTCCGGGACTACGCCACGAGCAGTACTTC. It specifies CASGTPGLRHEQYF.

Only a few counts were recorded for this clone. The rearrangement joins TRBV7-2 to TRBJ2-7; D might be TRBD2 (6 bases). V lost 1 base and J lost 5, with 15 bases in between. The CDR3 length is 15 residues. Germline V gene sequence: CDR1 SGHTA, CDR2 FQGNSA. In DNA form, the CDR3 reads TGTGCCAGCAGCTTAGAGGCGGGAACGGGGCACGAGCAGTACTTC. Its protein product is CASSLEAGTGHEQYF.